This entry concerns a single TCR beta chain. TCRdb's copy holds only in-frame clones and misses some; the assay was immunoSEQ multiplex PCR. The sample carries roughly 330,000 clones, around 87% recorded once. With V trimmed by 4 bases and J by 2 bases, 8 bases remained unmatched. The CDR3 consists of 15 residues. Germline-derived CDR1 and CDR2 are SGHRS and YFSETQ. The data were taken from a study of blood T cell repertoires in COVID-19. This rearrangement joins TRBV5-1 to TRBJ1-2, with 7 positions matching TRBD1. The specimen sequenced was PBMCs or T cells enriched from blood (not recorded which). The clonotype originates from a woman aged 25 to 39 who had recovered from COVID-19. CDR3 DNA: TGCGCCAGCAGCGCCTCGACAGGGACCAACTATGGCTACACCTTC. Translation: CASSASTGTNYGYTF.